This T cell receptor (beta chain) was sequenced in a study of T cells in Graves' hyperthyroidism and ophthalmopathy. Study-level findings and limits: Researchers found most expanded thyroid clonotypes above 0.001 in blood as well. Ophthalmopathy was separated from stable hyperthyroidism by a 13 V-J model.

What was amplified from RNA transcripts were TCR beta CDR3 regions. HTBI primers were employed in a first-round RT-PCR of the TCR CDR3. TCRdb re-called the multiplex PCR reads with MiXCR, one entry per CDR3 protein. This sample carries a few hundred thousand distinct CDR3 sequences, under 20% of them seen once, and the ten largest clones take 40%. This clonotype was counted many times. Its specificity is unknown. Patients were excluded for uncontrolled infection, other autoimmune disease, pregnancy or lactation. Clinical symptoms, serum thyroxine and TRAb, thyroid ultrasound and orbital computed tomography were used for the diagnoses. J was trimmed by 7 bases and V by 5 bases; bases with no gene match: 8. Per the germline V gene, CDR1 is MNHNS and CDR2 is SASEGT. This CDR3 is 15 amino acids long.

The sequenced material came from blood. The TCR was taken from a man aged 18 to 35 with Graves' ophthalmopathy. The V and J genes are TRBV6-1 and TRBJ2-1; 10 nucleotides match TRBD2. The CDR3 region is CASSYPSGGENEQFF. The DNA of the CDR3 is TGTGCCAGCAGTTACCCTAGCGGGGGAGAAAATGAGCAGTTCTTC.